This is a list of T cell receptor beta chains from one sample in a study of T-cell memory formation after mild COVID-19. TCRdb re-called the 5' RACE reads through MiXCR, storing one row per CDR3 protein. Found here are about 340,000 distinct CDR3 sequences, more than 20% of them singletons; the top ten hold 21%. Sequencing was done on a sample of PBMCs or a T cell subset sorted from them (not recorded which). These receptors came from a man between 18 and 35 years old who had mild COVID-19 (a few samples of this study predate the infection). Cell type and time point are not known. Both conserved end residues are part of each CDR3. Each record gives: CDR3 protein, CDR3 DNA, clone size, J gene, V gene, D gene. The D gene is left open where the match is weak. Rows give clone size only sometimes, using once, few, many, or a class for an expanded clone.

CASSLSYLRVGTGELFF TGTGCCAGCAGCCTTTCCTATCTCAGGGTTGGTACCGGGGAGCTGTTTTTT few TRBJ2-2 TRBV14 .
CASSPMGQGVRKTQYF TGTGCCAGCAGCCCGATGGGGCAGGGGGTTCGAAAGACCCAGTACTTC . TRBJ2-5 TRBV7-8 TRBD1
CASILQGASKNIQYF TGTGCCAGCATCTTACAGGGGGCGTCCAAAAACATTCAGTACTTC . TRBJ2-4 TRBV2 TRBD1
CASSPGPQNTEAFF TGTGCCAGCAGCCCGGGACCTCAGAACACTGAAGCTTTCTTT once TRBJ1-1 TRBV7-9 .
CASSTGEVNYGYTF TGTGCCAGCAGTACAGGGGAGGTCAACTATGGCTACACCTTC . TRBJ1-2 TRBV12-3/TRBV12-4 TRBD1
CASSQDGGGATGYTF TGCGCCAGCAGCCAAGACGGAGGGGGTGCAACTGGCTACACCTTC . TRBJ1-2 TRBV4-3 .
CASRQGNTGELFF TGTGCCAGCCGACAGGGGAACACCGGGGAGCTGTTTTTT few TRBJ2-2 TRBV2 TRBD1
CASSQADKIDRVGQYF TGCGCCAGCAGCCAAGCCGATAAGATTGACAGGGTTGGGCAGTATTTT . TRBJ2-3 TRBV4-1 TRBD1
CASHRGKNTEAFF TGTGCCAGTCACAGGGGAAAGAACACTGAAGCTTTCTTT few TRBJ1-1 TRBV6-5 TRBD1
CAARGSGGANEQFF TGTGCCGCCCGGGGGAGCGGGGGGGCCAATGAGCAGTTCTTC few TRBJ2-1 TRBV7-9 TRBD2
CASSHPLGGTNSPLHF TGTGCCAGCAGCCACCCTCTCGGCGGTACGAATTCACCCCTCCACTTT . TRBJ1-6 TRBV12-3/TRBV12-4 .
CASTFGGDYNEQFF TGTGCCAGCACCTTCGGGGGTGATTACAATGAGCAGTTCTTC few TRBJ2-1 TRBV7-2 .
CASMGQGTQGTEAFF TGTGCCAGCATGGGACAGGGGACACAGGGCACTGAAGCTTTCTTT . TRBJ1-1 TRBV25-1 TRBD1
CASSHTGVVHGYTF TGTGCCAGTAGTCATACAGGGGTGGTTCATGGCTACACCTTC few TRBJ1-2 TRBV19 TRBD1
CASSQDVPGSGTGELFF TGTGCCAGCAGCCAAGATGTACCGGGGAGCGGAACCGGGGAGCTGTTTTTT few TRBJ2-2 TRBV4-2 .
CSVPGLPSDGQFF TGCAGCGTACCGGGACTGCCATCAGATGGGCAGTTCTTC many TRBJ2-1 TRBV29-1 .
CASRNFRSYYGYTF TGCGCCAGCAGGAATTTCAGGAGTTACTATGGCTACACCTTC few TRBJ1-2 TRBV23-1 .
CASSVVSSGDTIYF TGTGCCAGCAGCGTAGTGTCCAGCGGGGACACCATATATTTT . TRBJ1-3 TRBV9 .
CASTTLAKNIQYF TGTGCCAGCACCACCCTAGCCAAAAACATTCAGTACTTC . TRBJ2-4 TRBV11-2 .
CASRALSGGWDEQFF TGTGCCAGCAGAGCCCTAAGCGGGGGGTGGGATGAGCAGTTCTTC . TRBJ2-1 TRBV12-3/TRBV12-4 TRBD2
CASSSNRGEETQYF TGCGCCAGCAGCTCCAACCGGGGGGAAGAGACCCAGTACTTC few TRBJ2-5 TRBV5-1 TRBD2
CASSPGGSGNTIYF TGTGCCAGCAGCCCGGGGGGCTCTGGAAACACCATATATTTT many TRBJ1-3 TRBV3-1 .
CSVRDRGTDTQYF TGCAGCGTGAGGGACAGGGGAACAGATACGCAGTATTTT . TRBJ2-3 TRBV29-1 TRBD1
CSASPGRGTLNTGELFF TGCAGTGCTAGCCCGGGGCGGGGGACCCTTAACACCGGGGAGCTGTTTTTT . TRBJ2-2 TRBV20-1 TRBD2
CSAPDRDLEQYF TGCAGTGCCCCCGACAGGGACCTCGAGCAGTACTTC many TRBJ2-7 TRBV20-1 TRBD1
CASSIGGPFGYTF TGTGCCAGTAGTATTGGGGGGCCGTTTGGCTACACCTTC . TRBJ1-2 TRBV19 .
CASSTLTGALAKNIQYF TGTGCCAGCAGCACCTTGACAGGGGCACTAGCCAAAAACATTCAGTACTTC few TRBJ2-4 TRBV4-2 TRBD1
CASSHTYNEQFF TGTGCCAGCAGCCATACCTACAATGAGCAGTTCTTC . TRBJ2-1 TRBV7-2 .
CASSVRGITDTQYF TGTGCCAGTAGCGTCCGGGGGATCACAGATACGCAGTATTTT few TRBJ2-3 TRBV19 .
CASSLNQAWDGPPWANVLTF TGTGCCAGCAGCTTGAATCAGGCGTGGGACGGTCCGCCTTGGGCCAACGTCCTGACTTTC few TRBJ2-6 TRBV5-5 .
CASSLTDGNRVDTQYF TGTGCCAGCAGCTTGACGGACGGGAACCGAGTAGATACGCAGTATTTT medium-sized TRBJ2-3 TRBV5-6 .
CASSQARDRWPYSPLHF TGCGCCAGCAGCCAAGCCCGGGACAGGTGGCCGTATTCACCCCTCCACTTT . TRBJ1-6 TRBV4-1 TRBD1
CASSSPTGSKNIQYF TGTGCCAGCAGTTCCCCGACAGGATCCAAAAACATTCAGTACTTC . TRBJ2-4 TRBV12-3/TRBV12-4 .
CASTPTLRGSPLHF TGTGCCAGCACCCCGACCCTCCGGGGCTCACCCCTCCACTTT . TRBJ1-6 TRBV3-1 .
CASSSGQDAYNSPLHF TGTGCCAGCAGCTCTGGACAGGACGCTTATAATTCACCCCTCCACTTT . TRBJ1-6 TRBV5-5 TRBD1
CASGSTDRGGETQYF TGTGCTAGTGGTTCGACGGACAGGGGCGGAGAGACCCAGTACTTC few TRBJ2-5 TRBV12-5 TRBD1
CRAGRNTEAFF TGCAGAGCAGGGAGGAACACTGAAGCTTTCTTT few TRBJ1-1 TRBV20-1 .
CAISDLDRGSTGELFF TGTGCCATCAGTGACTTAGACAGGGGGAGCACCGGGGAGCTGTTTTTT . TRBJ2-2 TRBV10-3 TRBD1
CASMVRVGQNIQYF TGTGCCAGTATGGTCAGGGTCGGCCAAAACATTCAGTACTTC . TRBJ2-4 TRBV19 .
CASIGGLSEKLFF TGTGCCAGCATCGGCGGGTTGAGCGAAAAACTGTTTTTT few TRBJ1-4 TRBV6-6 .